This TCR beta chain was captured in a study of CD8 T cells in Susac syndrome. Trimming removed 1 base from V and 3 bases from J, with 3 bases in between. The germline V gene has CDR1 LGHDT and CDR2 YNNKEL (reference sequence). This CDR3 has 12 residues. Random hexamers primed reverse transcription of about 0.5 to 1 ug RNA. Each CDR3 protein is one row after TCRdb ran MiXCR on the immunoSEQ multiplex PCR reads. The data hold some 190,000 distinct CDR3 sequences, with 85% to 95% observed a single time. Sequencing of TCR beta was carried out in blood CD8+ and CD4+ T cells. The V gene is TRBV3-1, the J gene TRBJ2-5; D is uncertain. This clonotype was sampled from a human donor in good health. Material: CD4+ T cells from PBMCs. CDR3 protein: CASSQVKETQYF. CDR3 DNA sequence: TGTGCCAGCAGCCAAGTGAAAGAGACCCAGTACTTC.